This TCR beta chain is from a study of TIL therapy for anti-PD-1-resistant metastatic lung cancer. Regarding the study as a whole: The baseline peripheral repertoire was partially replaced by infused TIL clonotypes that later decayed.

Turning to this clone: The antigen remains unidentified.

Time point in this sample: pre-treatment sample, taken before nivolumab and TIL therapy. The immunoSEQ assay was v3. Each library reached 1.9 million or so read pairs, or roughly 4.5-6.5 million at deep level. Produced via immunoSEQ multiplex PCR; TCRdb's table is partial and in-frame only. Of about 43,000 clones listed, roughly 85% were seen once; the top ten hold about 14%. The CDR3 sequence is 15 residues long. Germline V gives CDR1 SGHTA, CDR2 FQGTGA. The ends lost 5 bases at V and 7 bases at J; junction bases unmatched: 6. The material sequenced was blood, taken at baseline. This TCR derives from a man between 65 and 79 years old with non-small cell lung cancer. The chain employs TRBV7-3 and TRBJ2-1, with 12 bases matching TRBD1. The CDR3 is CASSAGTGGWNEQFF. The CDR3 DNA is TGTGCCAGCAGCGCCGGGACAGGGGGCTGGAATGAGCAGTTCTTC. Based on the CDR3 plus reference TRBV7-3 and TRBJ2-1, the full variable domain is GAGVSQTPSNKVTEKGKYVELRCDPISGHTALYWYRQSLGQGPEFLIYFQGTGAADDSGLPNDRFFAVRPEGSVSTLKIQRTERGDSAVYLCASSAGTGGWNEQFFGPGTRLTVL.